A single sample is the source of the 12 T cell receptor beta chains below, sequenced in a study of shared clonotypes between healthy human individuals. Measured with immunoSEQ multiplex PCR; TCRdb has only the in-frame clones, and not every one. The data hold about 2.1 million clones, with 90% to 95% observed a single time. In the naive CD8 group, cells lacked CD45RO and were positively selected for CCR7, so terminally differentiated effector memory CD45RA+ cells were left out. The sequenced sample was naive CD8+ T cells from PBMCs. These receptors all stem from a man younger than 35 in good health. Some clones in this sample may be carry-over from other donors' samples.

DNA for the CDR3: TGTGCCAGCGGCCTCGAAGTCACTCACGCTTTCTTT. It yields the protein CASGLEVTHAFF. The chain has TRBV27 and TRBJ1-1; no reliable D call. The V gene's germline CDR1 is MNHEY and CDR2 SMNVEV (reference sequence). CDR3 size: 12 residues. Trimming cost V 8 bases and J 11 bases, with 18 bases left between them.

The CDR3 nucleotides read TGTGCCAGTAGTATCACTAGTTTGGGGGAGCAGTACTTC. Protein sequence: CASSITSLGEQYF. The J gene is TRBJ2-7, the V gene TRBV19; a weak D match, TRBD2 (5 bases). Germline V CDR1 and CDR2: LNHDA, SQIVND (reference sequence). CDR3 length equals 13 residues. V was cut by 3 bases and J by 7 bases, with 13 bases left in between. The full variable domain, with the rest looked up from reference TRBV19 and TRBJ2-7, is DGGITQSPKYLFRKEGQNVTLSCEQNLNHDAMYWYRQDPGQGLRLIYYSQIVNDFQKGDIAEGYSVSREKKESFPLTVTSAQKNPTAFYLCASSITSLGEQYFGPGTRLTVT.

The chain couples TRBV27 to TRBJ2-7; D possibly corresponds to TRBD1 (6 bases). The CDR3 is 15 amino acids. V was trimmed by 3 bases and J by 1 base, leaving 13 bases between them. Looked up from germline, CDR1 is MNHEY and CDR2 is SMNVEV (reference sequence). The CDR3, as DNA: TGTGCCAGCAGTTTCATCGGACAGAAATCCTACGAGCAGTACTTC. Its protein is CASSFIGQKSYEQYF.

The chain combines TRBV14 with TRBJ2-1; D possibly corresponds to TRBD2 (6 bases). V was trimmed by 0 bases and J by 3 bases, leaving 9 bases between them. The CDR3 runs to 15 residues. Germline lookup yields CDR1 SGHDN and CDR2 FVKESK. CDR3: CASSQDRGFYNEQFF. CDR3 nucleotide sequence: TGTGCCAGCAGCCAAGATCGGGGGTTCTACAATGAGCAGTTCTTC. Supplemented by reference TRBV14 and TRBJ2-1, the full variable domain reads EAGVTQFPSHSVIEKGQTVTLRCDPISGHDNLYWYRRVMGKEIKFLLHFVKESKQDESGMPNNRFLAERTGGTYSTLKVQPAELEDSGVYFCASSQDRGFYNEQFFGPGTRLTVL.

The V call is TRBV6-6, the J call TRBJ1-5; D call uncertain. Germline values: CDR1 MNHNY, CDR2 SVGAGI (reference sequence). CDR3 size: 13 residues. V gave up 4 bases and J gave up 1 base, with 5 bases separating them. CDR3 in amino acids: CASSFGSNQPQHF. The CDR3 region has the DNA TGTGCCAGCAGTTTTGGGAGCAATCAGCCCCAGCATTTT.

The chain has TRBV4-1 and TRBJ2-1; D is possibly TRBD1 (6 bases). V was shortened by 1 base and J by 8 bases, with 24 bases between the two germline ends. The length of the CDR3 is 18 residues. The V gene's germline CDR1 is MGHRA and CDR2 YSYEKL. The CDR3 nucleotides are TGCGCCAGCAGCCAAGTCGCTGCCAGGGGCGCTAAGGGGGATGAGCAGTTCTTC. This sequence encodes CASSQVAARGAKGDEQFF.

About this clone itself: The same CDR3 also results from other DNA sequences found in this sample. CDR3 DNA: TGTGCCAGCAGCTTACCCGGACTCTCCTACGAGCAGTACTTC. Translated: CASSLPGLSYEQYF. The chain recombines TRBV11-2 with TRBJ2-7; D is perhaps TRBD2 (5 bases). CDR1 SGHAT and CDR2 FQNNGV come from the germline V gene. The CDR3 runs to 14 residues. The ends were cut back, 2 bases at V and 0 bases at J, with 8 bases in the middle.

The chain is built from TRBV19 and TRBJ1-1, with D perhaps TRBD1 (5 bases). CDR1 and CDR2 (germline): LNHDA, SQIVND (reference sequence). Trimming took off 5 bases at V and 0 bases at J, with 16 bases between the two ends. This CDR3 is built from 16 residues. The CDR3 sequence: CASSVGAVELNTEAFF. CDR3 sequence (DNA): TGTGCCAGTAGTGTAGGGGCGGTCGAACTGAACACTGAAGCTTTCTTT.

The chain employs TRBV5-8 and TRBJ2-7, with D uncertain. This CDR3 has 13 residues. V lost 0 bases, J lost 1 base, and 5 bases lay in between. Germline CDR1 and CDR2: SGHTS and YDEGEE. The CDR3 protein is CASSLGRSYEQYF. CDR3 in DNA: TGTGCCAGCAGCTTGGGCAGGTCCTACGAGCAGTACTTC.

This clone was observed a handful of times. Additional DNA sequences in this sample encode the identical CDR3. The chain combines TRBV2 with TRBJ2-1; D call uncertain. CDR1 and CDR2 (germline): SNHLY, FYNNEI. The V and J ends lost 8 bases and 0 bases respectively, with 8 bases between them. CDR3 length: 13 residues. The CDR3 DNA sequence: TGTGCCAGCGGAGACCGCTCCTACAATGAGCAGTTCTTC. Protein sequence: CASGDRSYNEQFF.

This clone showed up just a few times. The V gene is TRBV10-1, the J gene TRBJ2-7, with a tentative D call TRBD2 (6 bases). The V end was cut by 3 bases, the J end by 1 base, with 10 bases between. This CDR3 has 14 amino acids. Germline lookup yields CDR1 WNHNN and CDR2 SYGVQD (reference sequence). As DNA, the CDR3 is TGCGCCAGCAGTGAAGCTAGCGAGTCCTACGAGCAGTACTTC. Protein sequence: CASSEASESYEQYF.

A single count supports this clone. V and J are TRBV27 and TRBJ1-4, with D unclear. This CDR3 has 17 amino acids. Germline V gene sequence: CDR1 MNHEY, CDR2 SMNVEV (reference sequence). Between the trimmed V and J ends, which lost 5 bases and 0 bases, there was a span of 16 bases. CDR3 coding DNA: TGTGCCAGCAGTACAACCCCTACACGAGCAACTAATGAAAAACTGTTTTTT. It is translated as CASSTTPTRATNEKLFF.